Listed here is a single T cell receptor beta chain. Antigen: not known. The germline gives CDR1 SQVTM, CDR2 ANQGSEA. The CDR3 length is 15 residues. The germline V and J ends were trimmed by 5 bases and 4 bases, with 18 bases remaining between them. One entry per CDR3 protein, called by TCRdb with MiXCR from the RT-PCR reads. The sample records about 520,000 distinct CDR3 sequences, 25% being singletons. The data were obtained in a study of response to subunit inactivated influenza vaccine. Study outcomes and limitations: Authors suggested each seasonal flu vaccination may recruit only limited numbers of new T cells.

Here the sequenced sample was CD4+ T cells sorted from PBMCs, taken 5 days after vaccination. This receptor was obtained from a man in his forties or fifties who received an inactivated influenza vaccine. This rearrangement joins TRBV29-1 to TRBJ2-1, with D possibly TRBD1 on 6 matching bases. CDR3 coding DNA: TGCAGCGTTCCCTCTGGGGGCACGAGATACAATGAGCAGTTCTTC. Translating gives CSVPSGGTRYNEQFF.